Listed below are T cell receptor beta chains from one sample, sequenced in a study of T-cell reconstitution after alpha-beta-depleted transplantation in children. TCRdb called the PCR reads again in MiXCR, with one record for every CDR3 protein. The sample lists hundreds of thousands of distinct CDR3 sequences; about 7.3% were seen once. Sequences were derived from peripheral blood, sampled 360 days after TCRalphabeta/CD19-depleted stem cell transplant. The source is a female patient between 2 and 10 years old who had a stem cell transplant for Fanconi anemia, so the T cells may come from the graft donor. The conserved cysteine and the conserved F or W are not part of the CDR3 here.

J	V	CDR3
TRBJ1-5	TRBV20-1	SALAWHRGGYSNQPQH
TRBJ2-6	TRBV20-1	SARTRQGKVSGANVLT
TRBJ2-1	TRBV24-1	ATAAGTSGYNEQF
TRBJ2-1	TRBV5-1	ASSSDATGGLDNEQF
TRBJ1-5	TRBV29-1	SVVETGQVHNQPQH
TRBJ1-5	TRBV15	ATSRVGGGPNQPQH
TRBJ1-1	TRBV3-1	ASSPSQEQNKAF
TRBJ2-3	TRBV20-1	SARDGHRGSTDTQY
TRBJ2-4	TRBV7-2	ASTLTGSQVIQY
TRBJ2-4	TRBV10-2	ASSEPGAKNIQY
TRBJ2-1	TRBV5-1	ASSPSGGASEQF
TRBJ1-1	TRBV12-3/TRBV12-4	ASSLEKDTEAF
TRBJ2-7	TRBV5-1	ASSLVDRGTYEQY
TRBJ2-1	TRBV2	ASSELLPSYNEQF
TRBJ2-1	TRBV24-1	ATSREQF
TRBJ2-7	TRBV10-3	AISERGGRAIEQY
TRBJ1-3	TRBV5-6	ASSAPGRSGNTIY
TRBJ2-1	TRBV20-1	SASPTSSGPRGF
TRBJ2-3	TRBV6-5	ASGRGTGSSTDTQY
TRBJ1-3	TRBV28	ASRLQGSGGNTIY
TRBJ2-2	TRBV12-3/TRBV12-4	ASSWERGWTGELF
TRBJ1-1	TRBV7-9	ASSHDRAGAF
TRBJ2-7	TRBV5-1	ASSPPGQRVVY
TRBJ2-3	TRBV29-1	SGRASTDTQY
TRBJ1-3	TRBV4-3	ASSQDKGVGNTIY
TRBJ2-1	TRBV6-4	ASILVAGPSYNEQF
TRBJ2-5	TRBV5-1	ASSLASDRGIREY
TRBJ1-2	TRBV12-3/TRBV12-4	ASSITEGQGNGYT